This entry describes one TCR beta chain. Its antigen is undetermined. The sample belongs to a study of cytomegalovirus exposure and HLA in healthy donors. Findings and limits, study-wide: Previously analyzed data showed that most TCR beta V segments were productive at a frequency of about 87% or about 30%. Overall, about 160 TCR beta chains were annotated as cytomegalovirus-associated. Highest at DRB1 and lowest at HLA-C, TCR association rates differed among HLA loci in a later analysis. TCR beta chain V- and J-gene trimming was linked, in a later analysis, to a missense variant in DCLRE1C.

Primers included in the PCR were 60 Vbeta and 13 Jbeta primers. Only in-frame clones appear in the TCRdb table, and some are missing; sequencing was by immunoSEQ multiplex PCR. The profile shows some 90,000 clones, 65% to 80% of them singletons. Germline values: CDR1 MNHEY, CDR2 SMNVEV (reference sequence). After removal of 3 bases from V and 10 bases from J, the junction contained 9 bases not matched to a gene. There are 16 residues in the CDR3. Sequencing was carried out using PBMCs. V gene TRBV27 combines with J gene TRBJ2-1; the match to TRBD2 covers 13 bases. This receptor was taken from a man in his forties in good health and CMV-seronegative. The CDR3, as DNA: TGTGCCAGCAGTTTGACTAGCGGGGGGCCCTGGCGAGAGCAGTTCTTC. Its translation is CASSLTSGGPWREQFF.